Reported below is one TCR beta chain. Losses at the gene ends were 5 bases for V and 8 bases for J; bases not matched to a gene: 12. Germline-derived CDR1 and CDR2 are LNHDA and SQIVND (reference sequence). The CDR3 extends over 16 amino acids. Sequencing was performed with immunoSEQ multiplex PCR; in TCRdb, only in-frame clones are kept and a portion is missing. The sample carries approximately 100,000 clones, 90% to 95% recorded once. This sample is part of a study of OX40 agonist ivuxolimab in advanced cancers. The clonotype originates from an adult with an advanced solid tumor such as melanoma, head and neck, liver or kidney cancer. This material consisted of CD4+ or CD8+ T cells sorted from blood, taken in a trial of the OX40 agonist ivuxolimab. V is TRBV19 and J is TRBJ1-2, with 12 bases matching TRBD1. The CDR3 region is CASSVRWGQGAGGYTF. DNA of the CDR3: TGTGCCAGTAGTGTCCGTTGGGGACAGGGGGCCGGGGGCTACACCTTC.